This entry lists 2 T cell receptor beta chains sequenced from one sample in a study of blood T cell repertoires in COVID-19. Profiled with immunoSEQ multiplex PCR; TCRdb holds only in-frame clones, not every one. Of just over 250,000 clones listed, around 87% were seen once; the top ten hold about 2.1%. The source material was peripheral blood. These receptors were collected from a woman aged 50 to 60 with acute or convalescent COVID-19.

This clone appeared a few times. The chain couples TRBV19 to TRBJ1-1, with a weak D call TRBD1 (6 bases). Germline V gene lookup returns CDR1 LNHDA and CDR2 SQIVND (reference sequence). Trimming removed 9 bases from V and 0 bases from J, with 11 bases in between. The CDR3 is made up of 13 amino acids. CDR3 region: CASADRLNTEAFF. The DNA of the CDR3 is TGTGCCAGCGCAGACAGGCTGAACACTGAAGCTTTCTTT.

The rearrangement joins TRBV7-2 to TRBJ2-7; 9 bases fit TRBD1. V was pared by 5 bases and J by 2 bases, with 7 bases of the junction left unmatched. This CDR3 spans 15 amino acids. Germline values: CDR1 SGHTA, CDR2 FQGNSA. CDR3 sequence reads: CASSPRDRDAYEQYF. CDR3 in DNA: TGTGCCAGCAGCCCCAGGGACAGGGACGCCTACGAGCAGTACTTC.